This record looks at one T cell receptor (beta chain) sequence and its context. The antigen is not known. This may come from a read error, since a much larger clone is one base off. The missing conserved phenylalanine or tryptophan at the end of this CDR3 makes a read error likely. This sample stems from a study of circulating CD8 cells and anti-PD-1 response in melanoma. On the study more broadly: Six of 13 patients had prior targeted therapy or immunotherapy; seven did not. Study-wide results and limits: PD-1 and DPOS subsets showed similar, higher clonality than DNEG. Subset repertoires were largely private at M1, with under 7.5% shared. Experiments were generally run without replicates.

V trimming: 5 bases; J trimming: 1 base; junction bases outside the gene matches: 12. The CDR3 extends over 17 amino acids. CDR1 and CDR2 from the germline V gene are LNHNV and YYDKDF (reference sequence). The QIAseq Immune Repertoire TCR panel built the libraries from roughly 16 ng of total RNA. TCRdb passed the reads through MiXCR, listing each CDR3 protein once. The sample consists of several hundred distinct CDR3 sequences, 10% to 12% of them appearing once. Sorting of live CD3+CD8+TCRalphabeta+ cells by PD-1 and/or TIGIT gave four subsets. The source was CD8+ T cells from PBMCs, collected at baseline or after one month of anti-PD-1 therapy (not recorded which). The chain carries TRBV15 and TRBJ2-3; 7 bases agree with TRBD1. The clonotype originates from a human donor with melanoma. CDR3 protein: CATSSLRGYAGTDTQYI. DNA for the CDR3: TGTGCCACCAGCTCCCTCAGGGGGTACGCAGGCACAGATACGCAGTATATT.